Sequencing of this TCR beta chain was carried out in a study of cytomegalovirus exposure and HLA in healthy donors. Study-level background: The 110 or so validation repertoires used a platform that matched the one used for the approximately 670 first-cohort repertoires, as a later analysis reported.

Regarding this clone: Its target is not known.

Measured with immunoSEQ multiplex PCR; TCRdb has only the in-frame clones, and not every one. The data hold more than 20,000 clones, with 95% to 97% observed a single time. The study's findings and limits: Among TCR beta chains, those listed as cytomegalovirus-associated numbered some 170. A later analysis found first-cohort TCR clusters tended to co-occur in the 130 or so validation repertoires. Both high specificity and high sensitivity reportedly marked the classifier's diagnosis of cytomegalovirus status.

Sequenced: PBMCs. The receptor's source is a man younger than 45 in good health and CMV-seropositive.

CDR3 residues: CASSAPTVSGANVLTF. Here the CDR3 DNA reads TGTGCCAGCAGTGCCCCGACAGTCTCTGGGGCCAACGTCCTGACTTTC. The V gene is TRBV6-1, the J gene TRBJ2-6; D is possibly TRBD1 (5 bases). Deletions cut 4 bases from V and 0 bases from J, with 10 bases between. This CDR3 spans 16 amino acids. Germline values: CDR1 MNHNS, CDR2 SASEGT.